The TCR beta chain described here comes from a study of T-cell reconstitution after alpha-beta-depleted transplantation in children. Trimming pared 0 bases from V and 6 bases from J, leaving 18 bases between. CDR3 length: 17 residues. Germline V gene data show CDR1 as LGHNA and CDR2 as YSLEER. The library targeted TCRbeta and was prepared with unique molecular identifiers. Using its own MiXCR run on the PCR reads, TCRdb lists one record per CDR3 protein. The data contain around 600,000 distinct CDR3 sequences, roughly 10% of them singletons. This clonotype was seen ten or more times. This sequence was found in a human donor who donated a stem cell graft to a child with acute myeloid leukemia. The genes are TRBV4-3 and TRBJ2-1; D is undetermined. The starting material was PBMCs from the stem cell graft donor, obtained from the stem cell graft. CDR3 sequence: CASSQDSVGIRLNEQFF. CDR3 nucleotide sequence: TGCGCCAGCAGCCAAGATTCAGTAGGGATTCGGCTCAATGAGCAGTTCTTC.